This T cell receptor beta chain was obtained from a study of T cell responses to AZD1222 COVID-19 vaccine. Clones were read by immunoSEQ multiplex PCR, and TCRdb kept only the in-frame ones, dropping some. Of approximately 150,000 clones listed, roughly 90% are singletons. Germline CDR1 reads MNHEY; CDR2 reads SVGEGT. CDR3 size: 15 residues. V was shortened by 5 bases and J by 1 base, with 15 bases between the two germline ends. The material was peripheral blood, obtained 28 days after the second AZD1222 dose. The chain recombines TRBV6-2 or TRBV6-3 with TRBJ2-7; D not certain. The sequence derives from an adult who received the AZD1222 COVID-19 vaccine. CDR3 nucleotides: TGTGCCAGCAGTCCCCGCGGTACCGGGTCCTACGAGCAGTACTTC. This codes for CASSPRGTGSYEQYF.